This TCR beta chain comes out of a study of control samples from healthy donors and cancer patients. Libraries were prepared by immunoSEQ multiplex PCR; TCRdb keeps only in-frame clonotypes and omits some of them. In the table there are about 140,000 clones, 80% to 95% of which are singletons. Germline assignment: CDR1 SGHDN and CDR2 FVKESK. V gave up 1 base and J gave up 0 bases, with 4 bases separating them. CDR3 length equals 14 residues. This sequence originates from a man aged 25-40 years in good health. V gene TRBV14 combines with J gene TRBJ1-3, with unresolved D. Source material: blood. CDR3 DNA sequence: TGTGCCAGCAGCCAAGGCAACTCTGGAAACACCATATATTTT. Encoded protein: CASSQGNSGNTIYF.